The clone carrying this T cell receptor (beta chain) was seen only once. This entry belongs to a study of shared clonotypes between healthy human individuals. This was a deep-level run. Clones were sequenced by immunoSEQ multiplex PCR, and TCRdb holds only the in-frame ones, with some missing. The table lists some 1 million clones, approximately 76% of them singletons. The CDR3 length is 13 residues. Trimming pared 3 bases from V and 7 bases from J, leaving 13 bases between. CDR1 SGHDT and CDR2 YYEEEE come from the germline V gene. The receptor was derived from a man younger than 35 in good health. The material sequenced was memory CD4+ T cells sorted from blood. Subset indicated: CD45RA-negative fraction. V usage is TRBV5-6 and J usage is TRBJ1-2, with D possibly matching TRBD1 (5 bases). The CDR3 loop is CASSWQGTGGYTF. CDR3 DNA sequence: TGTGCCAGCAGCTGGCAGGGAACTGGTGGCTACACCTTC.